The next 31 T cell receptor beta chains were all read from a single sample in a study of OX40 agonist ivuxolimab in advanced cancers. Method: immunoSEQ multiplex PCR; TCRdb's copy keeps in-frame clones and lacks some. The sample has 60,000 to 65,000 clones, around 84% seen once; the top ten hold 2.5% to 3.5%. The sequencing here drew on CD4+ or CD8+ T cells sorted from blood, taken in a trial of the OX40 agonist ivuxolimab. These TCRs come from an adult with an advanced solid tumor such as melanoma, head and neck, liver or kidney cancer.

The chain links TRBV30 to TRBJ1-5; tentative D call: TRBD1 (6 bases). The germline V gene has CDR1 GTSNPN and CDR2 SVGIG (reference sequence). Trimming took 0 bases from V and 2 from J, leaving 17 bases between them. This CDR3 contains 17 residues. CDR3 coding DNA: TGTGCCTGGAGTGTAAGGGGGGGCCGAGGAGGCAATCAGCCCCAGCATTTT. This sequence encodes CAWSVRGGRGGNQPQHF. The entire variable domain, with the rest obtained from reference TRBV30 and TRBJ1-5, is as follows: SQTIHQWPATLVQPVGSPLSLECTVEGTSNPNLYWYRQAAGRGLQLLFYSVGIGQISSEVPQNLSASRPQDRQFILSSKKLLLSDSGFYLCAWSVRGGRGGNQPQHFGDGTRLSIL.

CDR3 nucleotides: TGTGCCAGCAGTTCCCCGGGGGCAACCGGGGAGCTGTTTTTT. It translates to CASSSPGATGELFF. The genes are TRBV6-6 and TRBJ2-2; TRBD1 or TRBD2 may be the D gene (6 bases each). CDR1 is MNHNY, CDR2 SVGAGI, per germline (reference sequence). The CDR3 spans 14 residues. Trimming took off 4 bases at V and 5 bases at J, with 11 bases between the two ends.

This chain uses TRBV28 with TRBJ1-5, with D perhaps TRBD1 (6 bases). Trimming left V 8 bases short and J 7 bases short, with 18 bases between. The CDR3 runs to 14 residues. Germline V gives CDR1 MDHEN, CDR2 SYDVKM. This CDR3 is CASAGVRPEQPQHF. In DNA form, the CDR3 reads TGTGCCAGCGCAGGGGTCCGCCCCGAACAGCCCCAGCATTTT.

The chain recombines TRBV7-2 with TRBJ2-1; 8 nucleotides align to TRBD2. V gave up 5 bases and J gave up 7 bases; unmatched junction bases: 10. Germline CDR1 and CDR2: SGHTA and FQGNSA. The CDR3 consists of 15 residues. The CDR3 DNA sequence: TGTGCCAGCAGCCGTGACGGCGGGGGGTCGAATGAGCAGTTCTTC. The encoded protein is CASSRDGGGSNEQFF.

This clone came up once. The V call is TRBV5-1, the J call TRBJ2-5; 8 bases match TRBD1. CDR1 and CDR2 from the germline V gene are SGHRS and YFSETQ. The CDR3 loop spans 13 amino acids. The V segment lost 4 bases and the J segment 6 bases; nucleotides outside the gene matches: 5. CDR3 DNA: TGCGCCAGCAGCATAGGACAGGGCCAGACCCAGTACTTC. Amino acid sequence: CASSIGQGQTQYF.

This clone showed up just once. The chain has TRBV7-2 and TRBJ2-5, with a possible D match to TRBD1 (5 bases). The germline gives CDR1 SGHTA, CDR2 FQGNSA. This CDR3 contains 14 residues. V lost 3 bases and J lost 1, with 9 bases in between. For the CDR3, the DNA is TGTGCCAGCAGCTTTAATAGGGGCCAAGAGACCCAGTACTTC. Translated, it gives CASSFNRGQETQYF.

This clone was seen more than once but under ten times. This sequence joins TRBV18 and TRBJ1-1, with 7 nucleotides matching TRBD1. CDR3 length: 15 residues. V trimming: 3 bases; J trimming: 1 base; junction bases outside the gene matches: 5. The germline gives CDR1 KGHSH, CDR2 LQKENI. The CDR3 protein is CASSPGTDWNTEAFF. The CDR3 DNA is TGTGCCAGCTCACCTGGGACAGACTGGAACACTGAAGCTTTCTTT. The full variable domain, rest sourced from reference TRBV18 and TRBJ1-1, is NAGVMQNPRHLVRRRGQEARLRCSPMKGHSHVYWYRQLPEEGLKFMVYLQKENIIDESGMPKERFSAEFPKEGPSILRIQQVVRGDSAAYFCASSPGTDWNTEAFFGQGTRLTVV.

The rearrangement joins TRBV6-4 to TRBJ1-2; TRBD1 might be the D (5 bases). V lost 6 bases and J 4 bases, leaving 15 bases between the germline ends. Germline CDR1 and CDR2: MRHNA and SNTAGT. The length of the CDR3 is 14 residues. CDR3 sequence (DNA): TGTGCCAGCAGACCGGGACTGGGAAGCTATGGCTACACCTTC. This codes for CASRPGLGSYGYTF.

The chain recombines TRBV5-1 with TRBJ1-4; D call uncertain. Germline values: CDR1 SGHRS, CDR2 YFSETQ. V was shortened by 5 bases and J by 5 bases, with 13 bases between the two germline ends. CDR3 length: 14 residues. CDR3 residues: CASSSNTINEKLFF. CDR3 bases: TGCGCCAGCAGTTCGAACACCATCAATGAAAAACTGTTTTTT.

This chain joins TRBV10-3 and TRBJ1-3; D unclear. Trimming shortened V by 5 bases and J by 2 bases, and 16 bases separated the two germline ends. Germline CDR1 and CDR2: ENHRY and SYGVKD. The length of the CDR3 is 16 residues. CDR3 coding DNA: TGTGCCATCAGTTGGGAGCCCCCAACGACTGGAAACACCATATATTTT. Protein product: CAISWEPPTTGNTIYF.

CDR3 sequence reads: CASSMGTGGGEQYF. The DNA of the CDR3 is TGTGCCAGTAGTATGGGGACAGGGGGCGGCGAGCAGTACTTC. V is TRBV19 and J is TRBJ2-7, with 12 bases that match TRBD1. The CDR3 loop spans 14 amino acids. The ends lost 3 bases at V and 6 bases at J; junction bases unmatched: 3. Germline CDR1 and CDR2: LNHDA and SQIVND (reference sequence).

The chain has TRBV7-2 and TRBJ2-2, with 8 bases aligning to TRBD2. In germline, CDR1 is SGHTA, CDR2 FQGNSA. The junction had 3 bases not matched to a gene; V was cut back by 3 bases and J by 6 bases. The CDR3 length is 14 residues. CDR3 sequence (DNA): TGTGCCAGCAGCTTTTTGCGGGAGGCCGGGGAGCTGTTTTTT. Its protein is CASSFLREAGELFF.

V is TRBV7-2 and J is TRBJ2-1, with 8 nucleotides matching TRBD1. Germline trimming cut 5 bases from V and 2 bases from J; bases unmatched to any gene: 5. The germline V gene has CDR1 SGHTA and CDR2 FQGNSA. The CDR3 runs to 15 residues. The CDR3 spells CASSPDRGTYNEQFF. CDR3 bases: TGTGCCAGCAGCCCAGACAGGGGTACCTACAATGAGCAGTTCTTC.

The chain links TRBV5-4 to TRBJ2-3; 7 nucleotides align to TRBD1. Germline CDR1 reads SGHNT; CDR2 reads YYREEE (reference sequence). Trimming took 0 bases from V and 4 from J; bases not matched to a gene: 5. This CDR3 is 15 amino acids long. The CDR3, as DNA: TGTGCCAGCAGCTTGGGCGAGGGGGCCTCAGATACGCAGTATTTT. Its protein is CASSLGEGASDTQYF.

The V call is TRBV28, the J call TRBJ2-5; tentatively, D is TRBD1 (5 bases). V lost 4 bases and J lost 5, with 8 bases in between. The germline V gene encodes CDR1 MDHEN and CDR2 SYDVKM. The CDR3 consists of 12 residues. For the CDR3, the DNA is TGTGCCAGCAGTTACAACAGGGAGACCCAGTACTTC. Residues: CASSYNRETQYF.

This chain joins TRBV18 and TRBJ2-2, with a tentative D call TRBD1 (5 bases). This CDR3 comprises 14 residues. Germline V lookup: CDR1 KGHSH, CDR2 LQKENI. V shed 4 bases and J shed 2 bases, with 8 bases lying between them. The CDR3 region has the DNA TGTGCCAGCTCACGATGGACAAACACCGGGGAGCTGTTTTTT. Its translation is CASSRWTNTGELFF.

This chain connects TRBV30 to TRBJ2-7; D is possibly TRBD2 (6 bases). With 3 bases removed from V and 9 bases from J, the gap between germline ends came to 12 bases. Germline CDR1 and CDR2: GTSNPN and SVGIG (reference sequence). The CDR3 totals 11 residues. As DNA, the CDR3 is TGTGCCTGGAGGGAGGGAGCTGGGCAGTACTTC. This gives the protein CAWREGAGQYF.

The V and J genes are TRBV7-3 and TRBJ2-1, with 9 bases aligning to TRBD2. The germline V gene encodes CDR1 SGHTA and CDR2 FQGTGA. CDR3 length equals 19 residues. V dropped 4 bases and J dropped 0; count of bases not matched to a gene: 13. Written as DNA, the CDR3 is TGTGCCAGCAGCTCCAACCCACCGGGACTAGCCAACTCCTACAATGAGCAGTTCTTC. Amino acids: CASSSNPPGLANSYNEQFF.

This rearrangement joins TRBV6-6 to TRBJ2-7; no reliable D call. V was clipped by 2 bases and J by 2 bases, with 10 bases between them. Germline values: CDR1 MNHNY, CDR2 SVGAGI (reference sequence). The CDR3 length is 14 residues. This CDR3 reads CASSYLGIPYEQYF. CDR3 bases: TGTGCCAGCAGTTACCTGGGAATCCCCTACGAGCAGTACTTC.

The CDR3, as DNA: TGTGCCAGCAGGCGGGACAGCACCTACGAGCAGTACTTC. As protein: CASRRDSTYEQYF. The chain recombines TRBV27 with TRBJ2-7; tentatively, D is TRBD1 (7 bases). Germline CDR1 MNHEY, CDR2 SMNVEV (reference sequence). V gave up 6 bases and J gave up 2 bases, with 11 bases separating them. This CDR3 is 13 amino acids long.

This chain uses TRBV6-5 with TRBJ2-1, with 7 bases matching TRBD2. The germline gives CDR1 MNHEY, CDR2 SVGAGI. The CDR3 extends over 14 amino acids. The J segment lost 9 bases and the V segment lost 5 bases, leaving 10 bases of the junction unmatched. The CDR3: CASSPGLEPPEQFF. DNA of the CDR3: TGTGCCAGCAGTCCCGGACTAGAGCCCCCTGAGCAGTTCTTC.

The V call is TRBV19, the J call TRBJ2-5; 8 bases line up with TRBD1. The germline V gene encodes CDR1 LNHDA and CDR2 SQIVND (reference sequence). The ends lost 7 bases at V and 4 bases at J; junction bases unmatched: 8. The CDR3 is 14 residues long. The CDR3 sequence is CASTDRTGRETQYF. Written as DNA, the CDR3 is TGTGCCAGTACCGACCGGACAGGGCGAGAGACCCAGTACTTC. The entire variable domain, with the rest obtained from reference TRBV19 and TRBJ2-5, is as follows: DGGITQSPKYLFRKEGQNVTLSCEQNLNHDAMYWYRQDPGQGLRLIYYSQIVNDFQKGDIAEGYSVSREKKESFPLTVTSAQKNPTAFYLCASTDRTGRETQYFGPGTRLLVL.

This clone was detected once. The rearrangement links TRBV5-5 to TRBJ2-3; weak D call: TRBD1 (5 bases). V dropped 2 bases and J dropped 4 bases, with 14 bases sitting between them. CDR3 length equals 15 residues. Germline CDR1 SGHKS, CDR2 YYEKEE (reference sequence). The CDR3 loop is CASSLTGTNSDTQYF. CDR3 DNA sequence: TGTGCCAGCAGCTTAACAGGAACTAACTCAGATACGCAGTATTTT.

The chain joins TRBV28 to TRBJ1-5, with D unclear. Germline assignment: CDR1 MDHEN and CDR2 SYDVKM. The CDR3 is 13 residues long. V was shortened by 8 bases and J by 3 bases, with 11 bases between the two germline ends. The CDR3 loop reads CASEKGTNQPQHF. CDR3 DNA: TGTGCCAGCGAAAAGGGCACCAATCAGCCCCAGCATTTT.

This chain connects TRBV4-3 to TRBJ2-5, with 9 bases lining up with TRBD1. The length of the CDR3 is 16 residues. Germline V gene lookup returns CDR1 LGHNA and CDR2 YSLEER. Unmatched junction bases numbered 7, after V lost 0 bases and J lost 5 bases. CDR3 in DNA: TGCGCCAGCAGCCAAGATATCGCCGACAGGGGGGAGACCCAGTACTTC. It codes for CASSQDIADRGETQYF.

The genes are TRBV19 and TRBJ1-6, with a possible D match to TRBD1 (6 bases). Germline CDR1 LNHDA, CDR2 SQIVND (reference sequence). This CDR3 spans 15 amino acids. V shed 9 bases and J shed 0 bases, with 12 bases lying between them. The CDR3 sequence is CASQQGSSYNSPLHF. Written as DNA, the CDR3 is TGTGCCAGCCAACAGGGCAGCTCCTATAATTCACCCCTCCACTTT.

CDR3 nucleotide sequence: TGTGCCAGCAGCCCGCGGGACAGGCCTAACTATGGCTACACCTTC. It codes for CASSPRDRPNYGYTF. The chain is built from TRBV7-2 and TRBJ1-2; 8 bases agree with TRBD1. CDR1 and CDR2 from the germline V gene are SGHTA and FQGNSA. The CDR3 sequence is 15 residues long. With V trimmed by 5 bases and J by 0 bases, 5 bases remained unmatched.

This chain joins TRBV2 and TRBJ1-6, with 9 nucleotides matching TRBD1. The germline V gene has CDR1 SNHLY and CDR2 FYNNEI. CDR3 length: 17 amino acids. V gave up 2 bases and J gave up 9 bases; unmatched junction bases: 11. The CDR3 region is CASSESWDRVKVSPLHF. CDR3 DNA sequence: TGTGCCAGCAGTGAATCATGGGACAGGGTTAAGGTTTCACCCCTCCACTTT. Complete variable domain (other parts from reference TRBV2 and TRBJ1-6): EPEVTQTPSHQVTQMGQEVILRCVPISNHLYFYWYRQILGQKVEFLVSFYNNEISEKSEIFDDQFSVERPDGSNFTLKIRSTKLEDSAMYFCASSESWDRVKVSPLHFGNGTRLTVT.

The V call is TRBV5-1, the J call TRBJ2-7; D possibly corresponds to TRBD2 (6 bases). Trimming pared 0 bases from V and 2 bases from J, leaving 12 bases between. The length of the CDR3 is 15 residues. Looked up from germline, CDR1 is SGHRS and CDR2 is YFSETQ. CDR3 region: CASSLVSGEPYEQYF. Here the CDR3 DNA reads TGCGCCAGCAGCTTGGTTTCGGGAGAACCCTACGAGCAGTACTTC.

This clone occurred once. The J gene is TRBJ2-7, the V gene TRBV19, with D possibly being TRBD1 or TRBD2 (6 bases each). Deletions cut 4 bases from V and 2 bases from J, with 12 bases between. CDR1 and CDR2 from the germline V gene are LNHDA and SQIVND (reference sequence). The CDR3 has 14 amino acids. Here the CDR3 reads CASSRAGEAYEQYF. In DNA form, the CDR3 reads TGTGCCAGTAGTAGGGCAGGGGAGGCCTACGAGCAGTACTTC.

The CDR3 region is CASSQGQMLNEKLFF. The DNA for the CDR3 is TGTGCCAGCAGCCAGGGACAGATGTTAAATGAAAAACTGTTTTTT. This rearrangement joins TRBV7-9 to TRBJ1-4; 7 nucleotides match TRBD1. Germline V CDR1 and CDR2: SEHNR, FQNEAQ (reference sequence). The V and J ends lost 5 bases and 5 bases, in that order; junction bases with no gene match: 8. This CDR3 comprises 15 residues.